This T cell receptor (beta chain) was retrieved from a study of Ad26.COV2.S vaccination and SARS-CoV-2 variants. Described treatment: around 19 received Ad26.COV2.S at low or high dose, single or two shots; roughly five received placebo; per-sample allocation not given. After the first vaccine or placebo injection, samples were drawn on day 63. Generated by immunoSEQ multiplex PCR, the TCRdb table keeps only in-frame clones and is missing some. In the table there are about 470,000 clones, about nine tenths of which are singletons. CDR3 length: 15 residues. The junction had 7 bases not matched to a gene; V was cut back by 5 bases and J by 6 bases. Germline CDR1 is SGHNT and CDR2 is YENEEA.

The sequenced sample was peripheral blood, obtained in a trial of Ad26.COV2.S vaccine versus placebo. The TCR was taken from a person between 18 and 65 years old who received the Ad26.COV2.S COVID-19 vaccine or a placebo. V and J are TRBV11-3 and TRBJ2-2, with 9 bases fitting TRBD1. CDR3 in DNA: TGTGCCAGCAGCCGCCGGGACAGGGCCCCCGGGGAGCTGTTTTTT. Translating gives CASSRRDRAPGELFF.